The 21 T cell receptor beta chains reported below all come from one sample, sequenced in a study of CD8 T cells in Susac syndrome. cDNA came from 0.5 to 1 ug RNA primed by random hexamers. MiXCR, run by TCRdb on the immunoSEQ multiplex PCR reads, gives a single entry per CDR3 protein. Here the sample spans some 260,000 distinct CDR3 sequences, approximately 81% being singletons. Sequenced: CD8+ T cells from PBMCs. These receptors were obtained from a human donor with multiple sclerosis.

The V call is TRBV29-1, the J call TRBJ2-7; 7 nucleotides agree with TRBD1. CDR1 SQVTM and CDR2 ANQGSEA come from the germline V gene. V trimming: 4 bases; J trimming: 4 bases; junction bases outside the gene matches: 7. This CDR3 spans 13 amino acids. CDR3 sequence: CSVVGGQSYEQYF. CDR3 DNA sequence: TGCAGCGTTGTAGGGGGACAGTCTTACGAGCAGTACTTC.

This rearrangement joins TRBV9 to TRBJ1-1; D gene uncertain. This CDR3 is built from 15 residues. With 3 bases removed from V and 1 base from J, the gap between germline ends came to 13 bases. The germline V gene encodes CDR1 SGDLS and CDR2 YYNGEE. The CDR3: CASSAAAWKNTEAFF. The CDR3 DNA follows: TGTGCCAGCAGCGCCGCAGCTTGGAAGAACACTGAAGCTTTCTTT.

The rearrangement links TRBV27 to TRBJ2-2, with TRBD1 matching over 9 bases. This CDR3 spans 18 amino acids. The V gene's germline CDR1 is MNHEY and CDR2 SMNVEV (reference sequence). Trimming cost V 5 bases and J 3 bases; bases outside gene matches: 13. The CDR3 protein is CASSHNSGQGGHTGELFF. The DNA for the CDR3 is TGTGCCAGCAGTCACAATTCGGGACAGGGAGGACACACCGGGGAGCTGTTTTTT.

The gene calls are TRBV24-1 and TRBJ1-2; D gene uncertain. CDR1 and CDR2 from the germline V gene are KGHDR and SFDVKD. The CDR3 is 12 amino acids. V lost 0 bases and J 3 bases, leaving 1 base between the germline ends. CDR3 sequence: CATSDLDYGYTF. The CDR3 region has the DNA TGTGCCACCAGTGATTTGGACTATGGCTACACCTTC.

V and J are TRBV28 and TRBJ2-7; D is unresolved. The length of the CDR3 is 12 residues. The germline V gene has CDR1 MDHEN and CDR2 SYDVKM. V gave up 2 bases and J gave up 2 bases, with 4 bases separating them. CDR3 amino acids: CASSLLTYEQYF. Here the CDR3 DNA reads TGTGCCAGCAGTTTACTGACCTACGAGCAGTACTTC.

The chain couples TRBV7-9 to TRBJ2-1, with D possibly matching TRBD1 (5 bases). This CDR3 has 14 amino acids. Germline CDR1 and CDR2: SEHNR and FQNEAQ (reference sequence). The V and J ends lost 4 bases and 9 bases respectively, with 16 bases between them. The CDR3 DNA reads TGTGCCAGCAGCTCGAAGGCAGGGTGGTCTGAGCAGTTCTTC. Its protein is CASSSKAGWSEQFF.

The chain uses TRBV3-1 and TRBJ2-7, with 7 bases that match TRBD1. The CDR3 is made up of 15 amino acids. J lost 3 bases, V lost 3 bases, and 8 bases had no gene match. In germline, CDR1 is LGHDT, CDR2 YNNKEL (reference sequence). The chain's CDR3 is CASSHKNRGGYEQYF. The CDR3 region has the DNA TGTGCCAGCAGCCATAAAAACAGGGGTGGCTACGAGCAGTACTTC.

The chain joins TRBV5-4 to TRBJ2-3, with D unresolved. V was clipped by 0 bases and J by 4 bases, with 9 bases between them. The CDR3 covers 14 residues. Germline loops: CDR1 SGHNT, CDR2 YYREEE (reference sequence). The CDR3 coding sequence is TGTGCCAGCAGCTTGGAGGGTCGGGCAGATACGCAGTATTTT. This sequence encodes CASSLEGRADTQYF.

This clonotype has a single count. CDR3 nucleotide sequence: TGTGCCAGCAGTTACGCTACAGGACGCACAGATACGCAGTATTTT. This gives the protein CASSYATGRTDTQYF. V and J are TRBV6-2 or TRBV6-3 and TRBJ2-3, with D perhaps TRBD1 (5 bases). The germline V and J ends were trimmed by 2 bases and 1 base, with 10 bases remaining between them. Germline V gene data show CDR1 as MNHEY and CDR2 as SVGEGT. The length of the CDR3 is 15 residues.

The gene calls are TRBV20-1 and TRBJ1-2; maybe TRBD1 (6 bases). V lost 6 bases and J lost 4, with 15 bases in between. This CDR3 spans 13 amino acids. In germline, CDR1 is DFQATT, CDR2 SNEGSKA (reference sequence). CDR3 sequence reads: CSAQPRGIYGYTF. The CDR3 DNA reads as TGCAGTGCCCAGCCCAGGGGTATCTATGGCTACACCTTC.

This clonotype has only a few counts. The chain carries TRBV5-6 and TRBJ2-7; 8 bases agree with TRBD2. CDR1 and CDR2 (germline): SGHDT, YYEEEE. The CDR3 totals 15 residues. V shed 3 bases and J 3 bases; nucleotides not matched to a gene: 8. The CDR3 reads CASSYPGGNFYEQYF. The CDR3 DNA sequence: TGTGCCAGCAGCTACCCGGGGGGGAACTTCTACGAGCAGTACTTC.

This clonotype has more than one count but fewer than ten. The CDR3 DNA sequence: TGTGCCAGCAGCCAACTTACAGGGTTCCACGAGCAGTACTTC. This gives the protein CASSQLTGFHEQYF. The chain recombines TRBV4-2 with TRBJ2-7; D may be TRBD1 (6 bases). Germline CDR1 and CDR2: LGHNA and YNFKEQ. V was pared by 2 bases and J by 5 bases, with 13 bases between. This CDR3 contains 14 residues.

The CDR3 loop reads CASRTGSSNQPQHF. CDR3 DNA sequence: TGTGCCAGTCGGACAGGGTCCAGCAATCAGCCCCAGCATTTT. The chain carries TRBV27 and TRBJ1-5; 8 positions match TRBD1. Germline lookup yields CDR1 MNHEY and CDR2 SMNVEV (reference sequence). V was pared by 9 bases and J by 1 base, with 5 bases of the junction left unmatched. The CDR3 runs to 14 residues.

V gene TRBV20-1 combines with J gene TRBJ2-7, with TRBD2 matching over 13 bases. Germline V gene lookup returns CDR1 DFQATT and CDR2 SNEGSKA (reference sequence). J lost 0 bases, V lost 3 bases, and 11 bases had no gene match. This CDR3 contains 18 residues. CDR3 amino acids: CSASSEEGLAGLSYEQYF. The CDR3 nucleotides are TGCAGTGCTAGTTCAGAGGAGGGACTAGCGGGACTCTCCTACGAGCAGTACTTC.

The CDR3 DNA reads TGCGCCAGCAGGGCCTCGGGGAGCAATCAGCCCCAGCATTTT. It yields the protein CASRASGSNQPQHF. The genes are TRBV5-1 and TRBJ1-5, with unresolved D. V was shortened by 5 bases and J by 1 base, with 10 bases between the two germline ends. Per germline, CDR1 SGHRS and CDR2 YFSETQ. The CDR3 runs to 14 residues.

The V gene is TRBV19, the J gene TRBJ2-1; 7 nucleotides line up with TRBD2. The germline V gene encodes CDR1 LNHDA and CDR2 SQIVND (reference sequence). V shed 6 bases, J shed 8 bases, and the junction held 16 bases outside the gene matches. The CDR3 has 16 amino acids. The CDR3 nucleotides are TGTGCCAGTAGCGTTGCCCCGGGAGGCAGTTGGGATGAGCAGTTCTTC. Amino acids: CASSVAPGGSWDEQFF.

The chain links TRBV6-2 or TRBV6-3 to TRBJ2-5, with D possibly being TRBD1 (6 bases). V was clipped by 3 bases and J by 4 bases, with 18 bases between them. Per the germline V gene, CDR1 is MNHEY and CDR2 is SVGEGT. The CDR3 runs to 16 residues. This CDR3 is CASSYQDRSLGETQYF. CDR3 nucleotide sequence: TGTGCCAGCAGTTATCAGGACAGATCCCTGGGAGAGACCCAGTACTTC.

The chain links TRBV7-8 to TRBJ2-5; 8 bases match TRBD2. The CDR3 loop spans 14 amino acids. Germline assignment: CDR1 SGHVS and CDR2 FQNEAQ. Trimming at V came to 5 bases and at J to 4 bases, leaving 6 bases not matched to a gene. This CDR3 reads CASSNGRARETQYF. CDR3 sequence (DNA): TGTGCCAGCAGCAACGGGAGGGCCAGAGAGACCCAGTACTTC.

The chain has TRBV20-1 and TRBJ1-1; D unclear. The CDR3 consists of 14 residues. CDR1 is DFQATT, CDR2 SNEGSKA, per germline (reference sequence). Trimming stripped 1 base from V and 3 bases from J, with 12 bases between. This CDR3 is CSARVGTLDTEAFF. In DNA, the CDR3 is TGCAGTGCTAGAGTAGGTACTTTGGACACTGAAGCTTTCTTT.

The rearrangement joins TRBV6-5 to TRBJ2-2; TRBD2 is a possible D gene (5 bases). The CDR3 consists of 16 residues. In germline, CDR1 is MNHEY, CDR2 SVGAGI. V was shortened by 0 bases and J by 3 bases, with 11 bases between the two germline ends. The DNA for the CDR3 is TGTGCCAGCAGTTACTCGAACGGGGAGCACACCGGGGAGCTGTTTTTT. Amino acid sequence: CASSYSNGEHTGELFF.

The rearrangement joins TRBV27 to TRBJ2-1; no definite D call. Germline V gene data show CDR1 as MNHEY and CDR2 as SMNVEV (reference sequence). The V gene lost 2 bases and the J gene lost 2 bases, with 10 bases spanning the gap. The CDR3 sequence is 15 residues long. Here the CDR3 reads CASSLPRQAYNEQFF. The CDR3 region has the DNA TGTGCCAGCAGTTTACCTAGGCAAGCCTACAATGAGCAGTTCTTC.